The 19 T cell receptor beta chains in this list originate from one sample, sequenced in a study of blood T cell repertoires in COVID-19. The method was immunoSEQ multiplex PCR; TCRdb's version includes in-frame clones alone and lacks a portion of them. The sample lists 300,000 to 400,000 clones; around 89% were seen once. The sample taken for sequencing was PBMCs or T cells enriched from blood (not recorded which). The receptors derive from a woman in her 30s with acute COVID-19.

This clone turned up a few times. The V gene is TRBV5-4, the J gene TRBJ2-3; 10 nucleotides align to TRBD1. J lost 6 bases, V lost 4 bases, and 5 bases had no gene match. CDR3 length: 14 residues. Germline CDR1 SGHNT, CDR2 YYREEE (reference sequence). The CDR3 nucleotides read TGTGCCAGCAGCCCTAGGGACAGGGGTGATACGCAGTATTTT. Protein product: CASSPRDRGDTQYF.

The chain employs TRBV15 and TRBJ1-2; possibly TRBD1 for D (5 bases). Looked up from germline, CDR1 is LNHNV and CDR2 is YYDKDF (reference sequence). Trimming took off 5 bases at V and 4 bases at J, with 14 bases between the two ends. There are 14 residues in the CDR3. The CDR3 region is CATSAGGRSYGYTF. Written as DNA, the CDR3 is TGTGCCACCAGCGCCGGGGGACGGAGCTATGGCTACACCTTC. Full variable domain (outside the CDR3, taken from reference TRBV15 and TRBJ1-2): DAMVIQNPRYQVTQFGKPVTLSCSQTLNHNVMYWYQQKSSQAPKLLFHYYDKDFNNEADTPDNFQSRRPNTSFCFLDIRSPGLGDTAMYLCATSAGGRSYGYTFGSGTRLTVV.

The chain employs TRBV19 and TRBJ2-5; weak D call: TRBD2 (5 bases). The germline V gene has CDR1 LNHDA and CDR2 SQIVND (reference sequence). There are 16 residues in the CDR3. The ends were cut back, 6 bases at V and 5 bases at J, with 22 bases in the middle. CDR3: CASSEGRTHDGETQYF. As DNA, the CDR3 is TGTGCCAGTAGCGAGGGTAGGACCCATGATGGGGAGACCCAGTACTTC.

The count of this clone is one. The CDR3 here is CSARRGADNSPLHF. CDR3 DNA sequence: TGCAGCGCCAGGCGGGGGGCCGATAATTCACCCCTCCACTTT. The V and J genes are TRBV29-1 and TRBJ1-6; perhaps TRBD1 as D (6 bases). The CDR3 length is 14 residues. V was clipped by 7 bases and J by 5 bases, with 15 bases between them. Germline V gives CDR1 SQVTM, CDR2 ANQGSEA.

This clone appeared a few times. This chain uses TRBV30 with TRBJ1-1; 9 bases are a match to TRBD1. The CDR3 has 13 amino acids. Germline trimming cut 1 base from V and 6 bases from J; bases unmatched to any gene: 3. Germline lookup yields CDR1 GTSNPN and CDR2 SVGIG (reference sequence). CDR3 bases: TGTGCCTGGAGTGACGACAGGGGGGCTGAAGCTTTCTTT. Residues: CAWSDDRGAEAFF. The full variable domain, completed using reference TRBV30 and TRBJ1-1, is SQTIHQWPATLVQPVGSPLSLECTVEGTSNPNLYWYRQAAGRGLQLLFYSVGIGQISSEVPQNLSASRPQDRQFILSSKKLLLSDSGFYLCAWSDDRGAEAFFGQGTRLTVV.

This clone was seen once. The chain couples TRBV30 to TRBJ1-1; maybe TRBD1 (6 bases). CDR1 is GTSNPN and CDR2 is SVGIG in the germline V gene (reference sequence). The CDR3 spans 15 residues. V gave up 5 bases and J gave up 3 bases, with 19 bases separating them. The CDR3 protein is CAWQGKKVGDTEAFF. CDR3 DNA sequence: TGTGCCTGGCAGGGGAAAAAGGTTGGTGACACTGAAGCTTTCTTT.

This chain joins TRBV19 and TRBJ2-5; possibly TRBD1 for D (6 bases). The germline V gene has CDR1 LNHDA and CDR2 SQIVND (reference sequence). The CDR3 is 13 residues long. The V end lost 3 bases, the J end lost 7 bases, and 12 bases lay between the germline ends. In DNA, the CDR3 is TGTGCCAGTAGTATTTTAGCAGGGGCGACCCAGTACTTC. Translated, it gives CASSILAGATQYF.

The rearrangement joins TRBV30 to TRBJ1-4, with 8 bases lining up with TRBD1. Germline values: CDR1 GTSNPN, CDR2 SVGIG (reference sequence). The length of the CDR3 is 14 residues. Unmatched junction bases numbered 8, after V lost 3 bases and J lost 8 bases. CDR3 in DNA: TGTGCCTGGAGGTGGACAGGGAGGGAGGAAAAACTGTTTTTT. Its protein product is CAWRWTGREEKLFF.

The chain joins TRBV14 to TRBJ1-2; 8 positions agree with TRBD1. The J segment lost 4 bases and the V segment lost 3 bases, leaving 1 base of the junction unmatched. Germline CDR1 and CDR2: SGHDN and FVKESK. CDR3 size: 13 residues. CDR3 nucleotides: TGTGCCAGCAGCCAGGGGACAGGCTATGGCTACACCTTC. Translated, it gives CASSQGTGYGYTF.

Points on this clone: This same CDR3 is encoded by further DNA sequences in the sample. The V and J genes are TRBV9 and TRBJ2-3; weak D call: TRBD1 (5 bases). The V end lost 0 bases, the J end lost 6 bases, and 8 bases lay between the germline ends. The CDR3 consists of 13 residues. The V gene's germline CDR1 is SGDLS and CDR2 YYNGEE. The CDR3 reads CASSVVSGDTQYF. The DNA for the CDR3 is TGTGCCAGCAGCGTAGTATCAGGGGATACGCAGTATTTT.

V and J are TRBV7-9 and TRBJ2-3, with 9 bases matching TRBD1. Germline lookup yields CDR1 SEHNR and CDR2 FQNEAQ (reference sequence). With 5 bases clipped from V and 2 bases from J, the junction kept 11 bases outside the gene matches. The CDR3 sequence is 17 residues long. The CDR3 region has the DNA TGTGCCAGCAGCGACACCGGGACAGGGATTTACACAGATACGCAGTATTTT. Translation gives CASSDTGTGIYTDTQYF.

The CDR3: CASGVGRDEQYF. The CDR3 coding sequence is TGCGCCAGCGGGGTCGGCAGGGACGAGCAGTACTTC. The chain links TRBV5-1 to TRBJ2-7; perhaps TRBD1 as D (5 bases). There are 12 residues in the CDR3. V lost 7 bases and J 5 bases, leaving 13 bases between the germline ends. Germline V gene data show CDR1 as SGHRS and CDR2 as YFSETQ.

This clone has only a few counts. Its ends do not fully match the called genes, so a read error is possible. V gene TRBV4-1 combines with J gene TRBJ2-3; tentatively, D is TRBD1 (5 bases). There are 13 residues in the CDR3. Germline CDR1 MGHRA, CDR2 YSYEKL. DNA of the CDR3: TGCGCCAGCAGCCAAGATGATACAGGTACGCAGTATTTT. Translating it yields CASSQDDTGTQYF.

This clone has only one observation. The CDR3 DNA follows: TGTGCCAGTAGTGCATGGGGCAACACCTACGAGCAGTACTTC. Encoded protein: CASSAWGNTYEQYF. This chain connects TRBV19 to TRBJ2-7; possibly TRBD1 for D (5 bases). This CDR3 region has 14 residues. Germline lookup yields CDR1 LNHDA and CDR2 SQIVND (reference sequence). Trimming removed 5 bases at V and 2 bases at J, with 13 bases between.

The rearrangement joins TRBV27 to TRBJ2-1, with 12 bases that match TRBD2. J lost 5 bases, V lost 2 bases, and 7 bases had no gene match. The CDR3 runs 17 residues. Germline assignment: CDR1 MNHEY and CDR2 SMNVEV (reference sequence). For the CDR3, the DNA is TGTGCCAGCAGTTTACGGCTAGCGGGGGGGGTTCACAATGAGCAGTTCTTC. It translates to CASSLRLAGGVHNEQFF.

The chain has TRBV9 and TRBJ2-1; D may be TRBD2 (6 bases). The CDR3 has 18 residues. Germline V lookup: CDR1 SGDLS, CDR2 YYNGEE. The V end was cut by 0 bases, the J end by 0 bases, with 16 bases between. CDR3 sequence reads: CASSVGGSGGSSYNEQFF. The CDR3 DNA reads TGTGCCAGCAGCGTAGGAGGGAGTGGGGGGAGCTCCTACAATGAGCAGTTCTTC.

This clone was counted once. CDR3 DNA: TGCGCCAGCAGTGAGTCATTCGGACAGCACACTGAAGCTTTCTTT. It codes for CASSESFGQHTEAFF. This chain connects TRBV10-1 to TRBJ1-1; TRBD1 is a possible D gene (6 bases). The ends were cut back, 0 bases at V and 3 bases at J, with 11 bases in the middle. This CDR3 contains 15 residues. Germline CDR1 is WNHNN and CDR2 is SYGVQD (reference sequence).

The chain joins TRBV5-1 to TRBJ2-1, with TRBD1 matching over 11 bases. Losses at the gene ends were 4 bases for V and 3 bases for J; bases not matched to a gene: 6. The CDR3 contains 16 residues. The germline V gene has CDR1 SGHRS and CDR2 YFSETQ. CDR3 protein: CASSPYGTGGYNEQFF. CDR3 bases: TGCGCCAGCAGCCCTTATGGGACAGGGGGCTACAATGAGCAGTTCTTC.

As for this clone: No conserved phenylalanine or tryptophan is present at the end of the CDR3, so a read error is the likely explanation. The DNA is left out, because the CDR3 cannot be placed on it with certainty; the CDR3 is given as TCRdb lists it. The J gene is TRBJ1-2, the V gene TRBV13. The germline V gene encodes CDR1 PRHDT and CDR2 FYEKMQ (reference sequence). The CDR3 has 11 residues if both end residues are counted. The CDR3 protein is CASSPWTEGAV.